What follows is one T cell receptor beta chain and its context. The CDR3 runs to 11 residues. Germline V gene data show CDR1 as SQVTM and CDR2 as ANQGSEA. Trimming removed 3 bases from V and 11 bases from J; junction bases left unmatched: 5. The data derive from a study of blood T cell repertoires in COVID-19. TCRdb's copy holds only in-frame clones and misses some; the assay was immunoSEQ multiplex PCR. The table lists about 82,000 clones, roughly three quarters of them singletons. Sequenced: peripheral blood. The genes are TRBV29-1 and TRBJ1-2; 8 nucleotides match TRBD1. This receptor was obtained from a man aged 55 to 70 with COVID-19, enrolled during active disease. This chain's CDR3 is CSVERTGTYTF. The DNA for the CDR3 is TGCAGCGTTGAGCGGACAGGGACGTACACCTTC.